Following are 21 T cell receptor beta chains from one sample sequenced in a study of PD-L1 blockade in urothelial cancer. Time point of the sample: pretreatment peripheral blood. Using immunoSEQ multiplex PCR, the repertoire was profiled, and TCRdb retains in-frame clones only, with some absent. The sample shows tens of thousands of clones, 65% to 90% of them seen only once. The sample in question was PBMCs, obtained around atezolizumab (anti-PD-L1) treatment. The receptors come from a man between 70 and 80 years old with urothelial cancer.

The rearrangement uses TRBV6-5 and TRBJ2-7; 9 nucleotides match TRBD2. The germline V gene encodes CDR1 MNHEY and CDR2 SVGAGI. The CDR3 has 14 residues. Trimming at V came to 7 bases and at J to 7 bases, leaving 11 bases not matched to a gene. The chain's CDR3 is CASMVSSGIGEQYF. CDR3 nucleotides: TGTGCCAGCATGGTCTCTAGCGGGATAGGGGAGCAGTACTTC.

The chain carries TRBV6-5 and TRBJ1-5, with a weak D call TRBD1 (6 bases). The CDR3 has 14 residues. The ends were cut back, 5 bases at V and 2 bases at J, with 10 bases in the middle. Germline values: CDR1 MNHEY, CDR2 SVGAGI. CDR3 region: CASSRYRGNQPQHF. DNA of the CDR3: TGTGCCAGCAGTCGGTACAGGGGCAATCAGCCCCAGCATTTT.

This clone came up a few times. Other DNA sequences in the sample encode the same CDR3. The V call is TRBV10-3, the J call TRBJ1-4; 10 bases agree with TRBD1. Trimming took 4 bases from V and 8 from J; bases not matched to a gene: 4. The CDR3 runs to 14 residues. Germline values: CDR1 ENHRY, CDR2 SYGVKD. For the CDR3, the DNA is TGTGCCATCAGTGGGGGACAGGGGAACGAAAAACTGTTTTTT. Its protein is CAISGGQGNEKLFF.

V and J are TRBV5-1 and TRBJ2-2, with TRBD1 as a possible D gene (6 bases). CDR3 size: 16 residues. Trimming stripped 0 bases from V and 6 bases from J, with 15 bases between. Germline V lookup: CDR1 SGHRS, CDR2 YFSETQ. The CDR3 reads CASSLGLDSHAGELFF. The CDR3 bases are TGCGCCAGCAGCTTGGGTTTGGACAGTCACGCCGGGGAGCTGTTTTTT.

This chain uses TRBV30 with TRBJ1-2, with 10 bases aligning to TRBD1. CDR1 and CDR2 from the germline V gene are GTSNPN and SVGIG (reference sequence). V dropped 1 base and J dropped 3; count of bases not matched to a gene: 8. The CDR3 loop spans 16 amino acids. The CDR3 DNA is TGTGCCTGGAGTGCGCGACGACAGGGGGCCTACTATGGCTACACCTTC. Translated, it gives CAWSARRQGAYYGYTF.

V gene TRBV27 combines with J gene TRBJ2-7, with D possibly being TRBD2 (6 bases). The CDR3 loop spans 14 amino acids. Trimming stripped 5 bases from V and 3 bases from J, with 14 bases between. The germline gives CDR1 MNHEY, CDR2 SMNVEV (reference sequence). The CDR3 DNA is TGTGCCAGCAGTCCCGCCGTTAGCGGCTACGAGCAGTACTTC. Protein: CASSPAVSGYEQYF.

This clone was seen just once. This chain uses TRBV7-9 with TRBJ2-3; 10 bases agree with TRBD2. This CDR3 region has 16 residues. Per germline, CDR1 SEHNR and CDR2 FQNEAQ (reference sequence). V dropped 2 bases and J dropped 7; count of bases not matched to a gene: 9. The CDR3 region is CASSLPLAGAKNTQYF. The DNA of the CDR3 is TGTGCCAGCAGCTTACCCCTAGCGGGGGCGAAGAATACGCAGTATTTT.

The chain is built from TRBV5-4 and TRBJ2-3, with D possibly TRBD2 on 5 matching bases. The CDR3 extends over 16 amino acids. Trimming shortened V by 4 bases and J by 2 bases, and 17 bases separated the two germline ends. Germline loops: CDR1 SGHNT, CDR2 YYREEE (reference sequence). The CDR3 loop is CASSPQAARITDTQYF. DNA of the CDR3: TGTGCCAGCAGCCCCCAAGCGGCTCGGATCACAGATACGCAGTATTTT.

The chain employs TRBV2 and TRBJ2-2; 7 bases are shared with TRBD1. Per the germline V gene, CDR1 is SNHLY and CDR2 is FYNNEI. The CDR3 sequence is 14 residues long. V was pared by 6 bases and J by 6 bases, with 7 bases of the junction left unmatched. CDR3 amino acids: CASRPQGVAGELFF. The CDR3 DNA follows: TGTGCCAGCAGGCCCCAGGGGGTCGCCGGGGAGCTGTTTTTT.

The chain carries TRBV11-2 and TRBJ1-4, with a weak D call TRBD1 (5 bases). The V and J ends lost 3 bases and 7 bases respectively, with 12 bases between them. The germline gives CDR1 SGHAT, CDR2 FQNNGV. CDR3 length: 14 amino acids. This CDR3 reads CASSLGRASEKLFF. The CDR3 bases are TGTGCCAGCAGCTTGGGCAGGGCTAGTGAAAAACTGTTTTTT. The full variable domain, with the rest looked up from reference TRBV11-2 and TRBJ1-4, is EAGVAQSPRYKIIEKRQSVAFWCNPISGHATLYWYQQILGQGPKLLIQFQNNGVVDDSQLPKDRFSAERLKGVDSTLKIQPAKLEDSAVYLCASSLGRASEKLFFGSGTQLSVL.

This chain links TRBV6-1 with TRBJ2-6; 8 bases align to TRBD2. V lost 1 base and J lost 11; bases outside the gene matches: 7. The CDR3 is 15 residues long. In germline, CDR1 is MNHNS, CDR2 SASEGT. The CDR3 sequence is CASSEGREAADVLTF. For the CDR3, the DNA is TGTGCCAGCAGTGAAGGGCGGGAGGCCGCAGACGTCCTGACTTTC.

There are a few counts of this clone. The chain has TRBV5-1 and TRBJ2-5; 10 bases fit TRBD2. The germline V gene has CDR1 SGHRS and CDR2 YFSETQ. With V trimmed by 5 bases and J by 1 base, 8 bases remained unmatched. CDR3 length equals 16 residues. CDR3 bases: TGCGCCAGCAGATCTAGCGGGAGTCCCCTCCAAGAGACCCAGTACTTC. Residues: CASRSSGSPLQETQYF.

CDR3 region: CASSSGQGVSYEQYF. Here the CDR3 DNA reads TGCGCCAGCAGCTCCGGACAGGGGGTCTCCTACGAGCAGTACTTC. This chain joins TRBV5-1 and TRBJ2-7; the match to TRBD1 covers 10 bases. The CDR3 is 15 residues long. V dropped 3 bases and J dropped 0; count of bases not matched to a gene: 3. Germline CDR1 SGHRS, CDR2 YFSETQ.

V usage is TRBV27 and J usage is TRBJ2-2; 7 positions agree with TRBD1. The V and J ends lost 1 base and 2 bases, in that order; junction bases with no gene match: 4. Germline CDR1 and CDR2: MNHEY and SMNVEV (reference sequence). The CDR3 length is 16 residues. The CDR3 is CASSLLDRRNTGELFF. The CDR3 bases are TGTGCCAGCAGTTTATTGGACAGGCGAAACACCGGGGAGCTGTTTTTT.

This sequence joins TRBV9 and TRBJ1-1; D gene ambiguous. CDR1 is SGDLS, CDR2 YYNGEE, per germline. Trimming pared 2 bases from V and 6 bases from J, leaving 14 bases between. The CDR3 loop spans 14 amino acids. The CDR3 region has the DNA TGTGCCAGCAGCGTTGCCAGGATAGGCCCTGAAGCTTTCTTT. The encoded protein is CASSVARIGPEAFF.

The gene calls are TRBV29-1 and TRBJ2-5, with TRBD1 as a possible D gene (5 bases). CDR1 and CDR2 from the germline V gene are SQVTM and ANQGSEA. Trimming removed 3 bases from V and 4 bases from J, with 18 bases in between. The CDR3 has 15 residues. CDR3 sequence reads: CSVDAHLRAGETQYF. As DNA, the CDR3 is TGCAGCGTTGACGCCCACCTCAGGGCAGGAGAGACCCAGTACTTC.

The chain couples TRBV5-1 to TRBJ2-7; TRBD1 is a possible D gene (6 bases). The CDR3 runs 14 residues. Germline CDR1 is SGHRS and CDR2 is YFSETQ. The V end was cut by 4 bases, the J end by 1 base, with 12 bases between. The DNA for the CDR3 is TGCGCCAGCAGCCCCGGTACAGGGTCCTACGAGCAGTACTTC. Translating it yields CASSPGTGSYEQYF.

The chain is built from TRBV6-1 and TRBJ2-3; 7 nucleotides line up with TRBD2. The CDR3 loop spans 16 amino acids. The J segment lost 4 bases and the V segment lost 2 bases, leaving 9 bases of the junction unmatched. Germline CDR1 is MNHNS and CDR2 is SASEGT. CDR3 coding DNA: TGTGCCAGCAGTGAAAGGGGCGGGAGCTCCCCAGATACGCAGTATTTT. Protein sequence: CASSERGGSSPDTQYF.

This clone turned up a few times. The J gene is TRBJ2-7, the V gene TRBV28, with no clear D. Germline CDR1 reads MDHEN; CDR2 reads SYDVKM. The CDR3 is made up of 14 amino acids. Trimming took 4 bases from V and 2 from J, leaving 12 bases between them. The CDR3 loop reads CASSSNYQPYEQYF. The CDR3 DNA sequence: TGTGCCAGCAGTTCAAACTACCAACCCTACGAGCAGTACTTC. The entire variable domain, with the rest obtained from reference TRBV28 and TRBJ2-7, is as follows: DVKVTQSSRYLVKRTGEKVFLECVQDMDHENMFWYRQDPGLGLRLIYFSYDVKMKEKGDIPEGYSVSREKKERFSLILESASTNQTSMYLCASSSNYQPYEQYFGPGTRLTVT.

The chain uses TRBV28 and TRBJ1-1, with D hard to call. Trimming stripped 6 bases from V and 10 bases from J, with 15 bases between. This CDR3 region has 12 residues. The germline CDR1 and CDR2 sequences are MDHEN and SYDVKM. CDR3 sequence reads: CASRPEGLAAFF. CDR3 DNA sequence: TGTGCCAGCAGACCTGAGGGCTTGGCAGCTTTCTTT.

The chain uses TRBV18 and TRBJ2-2; a possible D gene is TRBD1 (5 bases). Trimming stripped 0 bases from V and 7 bases from J, with 15 bases between. CDR3 length: 16 residues. CDR1 is KGHSH, CDR2 LQKENI, per germline. The CDR3 nucleotides are TGTGCCAGCTCACCACCGCGAAGGGGTGCTGGCGGGGAGCTGTTTTTT. This sequence encodes CASSPPRRGAGGELFF. Full variable domain (remainder filled in from reference TRBV18 and TRBJ2-2): NAGVMQNPRHLVRRRGQEARLRCSPMKGHSHVYWYRQLPEEGLKFMVYLQKENIIDESGMPKERFSAEFPKEGPSILRIQQVVRGDSAAYFCASSPPRRGAGGELFFGEGSRLTVL.